A selection of T cell receptor beta chains follows, all from one sample in a study of T cells in Graves' hyperthyroidism and ophthalmopathy. TCRdb reprocessed the multiplex PCR reads with MiXCR, giving one entry per CDR3 protein. Among fewer than 500,000 distinct CDR3 sequences listed, approximately 15% were seen once. Sequenced: blood. Receptor source: a woman younger than 45 with Graves' ophthalmopathy. The CDR3 runs from the conserved cysteine through the conserved F or W. The D gene is left open where the match is weak. Part of the rows lack a size; the others show once, few, many or a class for expanded clones.

abundance	d_gene	v_gene	j_gene	len	CDR3aa	CDR3nt
few	.	TRBV10-3	TRBJ1-5	12	CAISDGNQPQHF	TGTGCCATCAGTGATGGGAATCAGCCCCAGCATTTT
.	.	TRBV7-9	TRBJ1-2	14	CASRPGHRNYGYTF	TGTGCCAGCAGACCAGGACACCGTAACTATGGCTACACCTTC
many	.	TRBV30	TRBJ1-5	13	CTRRTFDNQPQHF	TGTACCAGGAGGACTTTTGATAATCAGCCCCAGCATTTT
.	.	TRBV27	TRBJ1-6	14	CAGSWRGYNSPLHF	TGTGCCGGCAGTTGGAGAGGGTATAATTCACCCCTCCACTTT
many	.	TRBV30	TRBJ2-3	14	CAWSVLSFTDTQYF	TGTGCCTGGAGTGTACTGAGCTTCACAGATACGCAGTATTTT
few	TRBD1	TRBV25-1	TRBJ2-1	14	CASEGQGEGNEQFF	TGTGCCAGCGAAGGACAGGGAGAGGGCAATGAGCAGTTCTTC
many	.	TRBV12-3/TRBV12-4	TRBJ2-7	12	CASSSWTNEQYF	TGTGCCAGCAGTTCCTGGACAAACGAGCAGTACTTC
many	TRBD2	TRBV5-1	TRBJ2-5	11	CASSASGGQYF	TGCGCCAGCAGCGCTAGCGGGGGCCAGTACTTC
.	TRBD1	TRBV2	TRBJ1-5	16	CASSGQGDPYNQPQHF	TGTGCCAGCAGTGGACAGGGGGATCCCTACAATCAGCCCCAGCATTTT
many	.	TRBV28	TRBJ1-5	14	CASSRMFRNQPQHF	TGTGCCAGCAGCCGTATGTTTCGCAATCAGCCCCAGCATTTT
many	.	TRBV6-1	TRBJ1-1	15	CASSDLGPTGTEAFF	TGTGCCAGCAGTGATCTCGGACCCACTGGCACTGAAGCTTTCTTT
few	.	TRBV10-2	TRBJ2-7	11	CASSDTGEQYF	TGCGCCAGCAGTGATACGGGGGAGCAGTACTTC
many	TRBD2	TRBV12-3/TRBV12-4	TRBJ2-5	16	CASSLGRGGLQETQYF	TGTGCCAGCAGTTTAGGGCGGGGGGGCCTCCAAGAGACCCAGTACTTC
many	.	TRBV3-1	TRBJ1-2	14	CASSQDVKDYGYTF	TGTGCCAGCAGCCAAGACGTGAAGGACTATGGCTACACCTTC
.	TRBD1	TRBV6-1	TRBJ1-3	16	CACSEIGTATGNTIYF	TGTGCCTGCAGTGAAATCGGGACAGCAACTGGAAACACCATATATTTT
.	.	TRBV12-3/TRBV12-4	TRBJ2-1	13	CDSAKGGDNKQFF	TGTGACTCGGCTAAGGGGGGGGACAATAAGCAGTTCTTC
many	TRBD2	TRBV2	TRBJ2-3	15	CARTRRGGRADTQYF	TGTGCCAGAACCCGACGGGGGGGCCGGGCAGATACGCAGTATTTT
many	TRBD1	TRBV7-9	TRBJ2-1	15	CASSRGRTGLNEQFF	TGTGCCAGCAGCCGCGGCCGGACAGGGCTTAATGAGCAGTTCTTC
.	.	TRBV10-3	TRBJ2-7	12	CAISWDLGEQYF	TGTGCCATCAGTTGGGACTTGGGAGAGCAGTACTTC
.	TRBD2	TRBV10-3	TRBJ2-7	14	CAIRKESGGAEQYF	TGTGCCATTAGAAAAGAAAGCGGGGGGGCCGAGCAGTACTTC
many	.	TRBV5-5	TRBJ2-7	9	CASNYEQYF	TGTGCCAGCAACTACGAGCAGTACTTC
.	TRBD1	TRBV2	TRBJ1-4	16	CASSALIDRAAEKLFF	TGTGCCAGCAGCGCCTTGATAGACAGGGCGGCCGAAAAACTGTTTTTT
.	.	TRBV2	TRBJ1-5	14	CASERTGTNQPQHF	TGTGCCAGCGAAAGAACAGGTACCAATCAGCCCCAGCATTTT
.	TRBD1	TRBV5-5	TRBJ1-4	17	CASSWRDRGPTNEKLFF	TGTGCCAGCAGCTGGCGGGACAGGGGGCCGACTAATGAAAAACTGTTTTTT
.	.	TRBV10-2	TRBJ1-1	14	CASSQSNIGTEAFF	TGCGCCAGCAGTCAGAGCAACATAGGCACTGAAGCTTTCTTT
many	.	TRBV9	TRBJ2-1	16	CASSTRTHYSYNEQFF	TGTGCCAGCAGCACCAGGACACACTACTCCTACAATGAGCAGTTCTTC
.	TRBD1	TRBV5-1	TRBJ1-6	16	CASSGAGGSYNSPLHF	TGCGCCAGCAGCGGGGCAGGGGGCTCCTATAATTCACCCCTCCACTTT
many	TRBD1	TRBV2	TRBJ2-5	13	CAGQRQGMETQYF	TGTGCCGGACAAAGACAGGGTATGGAGACCCAGTACTTC
.	.	TRBV5-1	TRBJ2-1	13	CASSLGSEAGQFF	TGCGCCAGCAGCTTGGGTTCGGAGGCTGGGCAGTTCTTC
many	TRBD1	TRBV7-2	TRBJ2-1	16	CASSYMDRGWDNEQFF	TGTGCCAGCAGCTATATGGACAGGGGATGGGACAATGAGCAGTTCTTC
many	.	TRBV10-2	TRBJ2-2	13	CASGPSQTGELFF	TGCGCCAGCGGCCCCTCACAGACCGGGGAGCTGTTTTTT
many	TRBD1	TRBV30	TRBJ1-4	14	CAWSPGTGDEKLFF	TGTGCCTGGAGCCCCGGGACAGGGGATGAAAAACTGTTTTTT
many	.	TRBV6-1	TRBJ2-1	15	CASNPQGLSYNEQFF	TGTGCCAGCAACCCCCAGGGGCTCTCCTACAATGAGCAGTTCTTC
few	TRBD2	TRBV19	TRBJ2-1	15	CASRKLAGGPGEQFF	TGTGCCAGTAGAAAACTAGCGGGGGGGCCCGGTGAGCAGTTCTTC
many	.	TRBV4-1	TRBJ2-2	15	CASSQEWAVPGELFF	TGCGCCAGCAGCCAAGAGTGGGCAGTACCCGGGGAGCTGTTTTTT
once	.	TRBV5-5	TRBJ2-7	14	CASSRIQGTYEQYF	TGTGCCAGCAGCCGAATACAGGGTACATACGAGCAGTACTTC
many	.	TRBV30	TRBJ1-3	10	CACGKNTIYF	TGTGCCTGCGGGAAAAACACCATATATTTT
many	.	TRBV7-2	TRBJ2-2	15	CASSLGDINTGELFF	TGTGCCAGCAGCTTAGGCGACATTAACACCGGGGAGCTGTTTTTT
few	.	TRBV7-9	TRBJ2-7	12	CASTTGRNEQYF	TGTGCCAGTACGACGGGTAGGAACGAGCAGTACTTC
many	.	TRBV2	TRBJ2-7	14	CASSVGESSYEQYF	TGTGCCAGCAGCGTTGGGGAGAGCTCCTACGAGCAGTACTTC
many	.	TRBV9	TRBJ2-5	17	CASSVDPGTADQETQYF	TGTGCCAGCAGCGTAGATCCAGGGACGGCCGACCAAGAGACCCAGTACTTC
few	TRBD2	TRBV5-4	TRBJ2-3	16	CASSSEAGEITDTQYF	TGTGCCAGCAGCTCGGAAGCGGGGGAGATCACAGATACGCAGTATTTT
many	.	TRBV7-9	TRBJ2-5	16	CASSLLVGGSQETQYF	TGTGCCAGCAGCTTATTGGTTGGGGGGAGCCAAGAGACCCAGTACTTC
many	.	TRBV7-3	TRBJ2-1	16	CASSLMGRSSYNEQFF	TGTGCCAGCAGCTTAATGGGGCGTTCGTCCTACAATGAGCAGTTCTTC
.	TRBD1	TRBV2	TRBJ2-1	15	CASSPGQLYYNEQFF	TGTGCCAGCAGCCCGGGACAGCTATACTACAATGAGCAGTTCTTC
.	TRBD2	TRBV28	TRBJ2-1	15	CASSSPSGSYNEQFF	TGTGCCAGCAGTTCCCCTAGCGGCTCCTACAATGAGCAGTTCTTC
many	.	TRBV7-2	TRBJ2-1	11	CASSLAWMQFF	TGTGCCAGCAGCTTAGCCTGGATGCAGTTCTTC
few	.	TRBV6-1	TRBJ1-2	14	CASSEDRTRGGYTF	TGTGCCAGCAGTGAAGATAGGACGCGGGGTGGCTACACCTTC
many	.	TRBV6-1	TRBJ2-2	15	CASSSGNHHTGELFF	TGTGCCAGCAGTTCGGGGAATCATCACACCGGGGAGCTGTTTTTT
many	TRBD2	TRBV18	TRBJ2-1	15	CASSPLTSRGDEQFF	TGTGCCAGCTCACCTTTGACTAGCCGAGGGGATGAGCAGTTCTTC